This T cell receptor beta chain was identified during a study of siplizumab effects on memory and regulatory T cells. Overall study results and limits: The apparent diversity of naive T cells exceeded that of memory cells, and naive T cells seemed to make a major contribution to the alloresponse.

The protocol was immunoSEQ multiplex PCR, while the TCRdb copy is restricted to in-frame clones and leaves out a portion. Of 100,000 or so clones listed, just over 90% are singletons. Germline V CDR1 and CDR2: SGHDT, YYEEEE. The trim removed 4 bases at V and 8 bases at J, leaving 17 bases unmatched. The CDR3 length is 17 residues. In its sample, this clone was seen once. Its specificity is not known. This sequence was found in a human donor in good health. This chain joins TRBV5-6 and TRBJ2-3; the match to TRBD2 covers 9 bases. The sample was Tregs sorted from blood. The CDR3 loop reads CASSRRLGLALLATQYF. The CDR3 bases are TGTGCCAGCAGCCGGAGGTTGGGACTAGCTCTTTTGGCTACGCAGTATTTT. Based on the CDR3 plus reference TRBV5-6 and TRBJ2-3, the full variable domain is DAGVTQSPTHLIKTRGQQVTLRCSPKSGHDTVSWYQQALGQGPQFIFQYYEEEERQRGNFPDRFSGHQFPNYSSELNVNALLLGDSALYLCASSRRLGLALLATQYFGPGTRLTVL.